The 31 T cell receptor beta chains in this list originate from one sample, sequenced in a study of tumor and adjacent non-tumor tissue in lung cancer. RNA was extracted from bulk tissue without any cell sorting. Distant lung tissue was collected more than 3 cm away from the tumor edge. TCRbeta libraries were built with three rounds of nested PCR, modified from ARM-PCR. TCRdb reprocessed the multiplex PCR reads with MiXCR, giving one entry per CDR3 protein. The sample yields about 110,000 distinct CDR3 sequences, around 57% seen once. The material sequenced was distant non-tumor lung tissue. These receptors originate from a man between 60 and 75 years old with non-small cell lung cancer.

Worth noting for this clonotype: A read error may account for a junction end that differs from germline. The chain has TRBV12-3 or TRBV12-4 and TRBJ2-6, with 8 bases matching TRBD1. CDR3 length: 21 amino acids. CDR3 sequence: CASSIRGQGAPRSSGANLLTF. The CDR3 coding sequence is TGTGCCAGCAGCATCAGAGGACAGGGTGCCCCCCGCAGCTCTGGGGCCAACCTCCTGACTTTC.

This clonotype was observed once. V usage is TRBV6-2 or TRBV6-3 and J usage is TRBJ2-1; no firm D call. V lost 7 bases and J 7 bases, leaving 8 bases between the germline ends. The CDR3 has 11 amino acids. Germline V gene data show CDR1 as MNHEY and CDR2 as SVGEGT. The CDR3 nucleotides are TGTGCCAGCAAAATTGGGAATGAGCAGTTCTTC. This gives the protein CASKIGNEQFF.

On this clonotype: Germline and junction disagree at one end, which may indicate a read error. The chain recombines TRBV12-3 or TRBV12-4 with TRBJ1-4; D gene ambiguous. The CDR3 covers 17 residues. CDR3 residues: CASSLAGGVAGFEKLFF. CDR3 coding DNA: TGTGCCAGCAGTTTAGCAGGCGGGGTAGCCGGTTTTGAAAAGCTGTTTTTT.

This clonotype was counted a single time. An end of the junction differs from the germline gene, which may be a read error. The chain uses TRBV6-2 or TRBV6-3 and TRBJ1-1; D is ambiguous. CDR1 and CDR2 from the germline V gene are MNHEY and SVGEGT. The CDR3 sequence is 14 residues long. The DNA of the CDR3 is TGTGCCACCAGTTACTCAGAGGCGAACACTGAAGCTTTCTTT. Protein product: CATSYSEANTEAFF.

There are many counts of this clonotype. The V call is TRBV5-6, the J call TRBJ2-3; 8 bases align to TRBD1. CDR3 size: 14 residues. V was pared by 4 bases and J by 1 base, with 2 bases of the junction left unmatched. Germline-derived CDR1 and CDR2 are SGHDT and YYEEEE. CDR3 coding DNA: TGTGCCAGCAGCCGGGGACAGGGCACAGATACGCAGTATTTT. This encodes CASSRGQGTDTQYF.

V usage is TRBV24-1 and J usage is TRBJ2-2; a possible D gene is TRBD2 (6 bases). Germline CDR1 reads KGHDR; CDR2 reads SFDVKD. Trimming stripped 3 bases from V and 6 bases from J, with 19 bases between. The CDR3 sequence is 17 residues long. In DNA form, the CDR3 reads TGTGCCACCAGTGATCTCGGGCTAGCGAGAGGTCCCGGGGAGCTGTTTTTT. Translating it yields CATSDLGLARGPGELFF.

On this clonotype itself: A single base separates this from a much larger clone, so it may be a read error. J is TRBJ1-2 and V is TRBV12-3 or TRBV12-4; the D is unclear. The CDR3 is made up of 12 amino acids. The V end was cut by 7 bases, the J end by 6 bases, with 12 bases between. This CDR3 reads CASNFSRDGYTF. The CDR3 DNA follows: TGTGCCAGCAATTTTAGTCGGGATGGCTACACCTTC.

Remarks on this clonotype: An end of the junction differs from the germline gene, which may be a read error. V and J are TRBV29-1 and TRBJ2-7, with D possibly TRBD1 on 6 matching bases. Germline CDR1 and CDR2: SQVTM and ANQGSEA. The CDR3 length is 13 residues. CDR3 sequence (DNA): TGCAGCGTTGACCTTGGACAGAGGAGAGAGCGGTACTTC. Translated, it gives CSVDLGQRRERYF.

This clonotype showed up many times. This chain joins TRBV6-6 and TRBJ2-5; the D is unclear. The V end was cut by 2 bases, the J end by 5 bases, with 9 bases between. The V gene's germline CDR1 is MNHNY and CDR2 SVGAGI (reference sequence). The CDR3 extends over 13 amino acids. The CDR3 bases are TGTGCCAGCAGTTACGGGCGTTTGGAGACCCAGTACTTC. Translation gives CASSYGRLETQYF.

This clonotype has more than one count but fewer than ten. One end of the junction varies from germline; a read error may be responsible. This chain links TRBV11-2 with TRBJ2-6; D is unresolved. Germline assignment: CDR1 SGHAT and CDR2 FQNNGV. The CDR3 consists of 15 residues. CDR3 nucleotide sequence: TGTGCCAGCAGCTTGATACCTGGGTGGGCCAACGCCCTGACTTTC. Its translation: CASSLIPGWANALTF.

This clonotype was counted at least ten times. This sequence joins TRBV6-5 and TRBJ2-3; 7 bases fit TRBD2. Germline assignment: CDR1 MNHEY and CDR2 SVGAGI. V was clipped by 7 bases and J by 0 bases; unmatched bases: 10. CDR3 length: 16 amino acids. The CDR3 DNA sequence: TGTGCCAGCATGTCTACGGGGGGTTCGAGCACAGATACGCAGTATTTT. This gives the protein CASMSTGGSSTDTQYF.

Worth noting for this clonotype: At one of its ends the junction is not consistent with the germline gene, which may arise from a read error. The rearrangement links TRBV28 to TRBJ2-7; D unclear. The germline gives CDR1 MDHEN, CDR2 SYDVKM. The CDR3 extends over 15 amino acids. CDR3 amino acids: CTSSLSGVTAYEQYF. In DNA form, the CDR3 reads TGTACCAGCAGTTTATCAGGAGTCACCGCCTACGAGCAGTACTTC. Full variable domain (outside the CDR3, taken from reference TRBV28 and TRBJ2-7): DVKVTQSSRYLVKRTGEKVFLECVQDMDHENMFWYRQDPGLGLRLIYFSYDVKMKEKGDIPEGYSVSREKKERFSLILESASTNQTSMYLCTSSLSGVTAYEQYFGPGTRLTVT.

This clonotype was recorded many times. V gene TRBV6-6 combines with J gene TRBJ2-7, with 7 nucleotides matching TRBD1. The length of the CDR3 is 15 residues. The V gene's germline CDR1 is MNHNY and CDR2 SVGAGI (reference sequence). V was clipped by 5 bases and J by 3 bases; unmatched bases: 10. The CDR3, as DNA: TGTGCCAGCAGTGAGACCGGGACAGATCTCTACGAGCAGTACTTC. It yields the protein CASSETGTDLYEQYF.

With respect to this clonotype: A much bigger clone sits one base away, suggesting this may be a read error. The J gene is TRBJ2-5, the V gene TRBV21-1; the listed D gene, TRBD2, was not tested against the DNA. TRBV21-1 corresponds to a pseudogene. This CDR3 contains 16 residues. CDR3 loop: CASNARLAGAAETQYF. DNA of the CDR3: TGTGCCAGCAACGCTAGACTAGCGGGAGCGGCAGAGACCCAGTACTTC.

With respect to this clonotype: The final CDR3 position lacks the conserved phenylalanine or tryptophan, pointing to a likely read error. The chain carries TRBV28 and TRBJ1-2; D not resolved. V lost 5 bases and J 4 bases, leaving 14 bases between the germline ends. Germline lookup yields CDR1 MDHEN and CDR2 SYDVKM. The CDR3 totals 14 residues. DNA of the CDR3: TGTGCCAGCAGTCCATTATCTTGGGGCTATGGCTACACCCTC. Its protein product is CASSPLSWGYGYTL.

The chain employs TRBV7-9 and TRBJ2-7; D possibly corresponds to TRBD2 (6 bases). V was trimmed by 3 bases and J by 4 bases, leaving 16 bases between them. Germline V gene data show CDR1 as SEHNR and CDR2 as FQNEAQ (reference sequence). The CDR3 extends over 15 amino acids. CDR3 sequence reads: CASSLTRGSLYEQYF. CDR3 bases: TGTGCCAGCAGCTTGACTAGAGGGAGCTTGTACGAGCAGTACTTC.

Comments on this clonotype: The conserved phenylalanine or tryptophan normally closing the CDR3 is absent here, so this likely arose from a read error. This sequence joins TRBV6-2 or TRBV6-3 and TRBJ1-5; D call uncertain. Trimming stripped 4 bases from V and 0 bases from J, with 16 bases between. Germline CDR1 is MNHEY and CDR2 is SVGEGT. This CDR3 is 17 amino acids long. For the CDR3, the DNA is TGTGCCAGCAGTTCTCTGTGGGGTCCCATTAGCAATCAGCCCCAGCATTCT. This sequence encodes CASSSLWGPISNQPQHS.

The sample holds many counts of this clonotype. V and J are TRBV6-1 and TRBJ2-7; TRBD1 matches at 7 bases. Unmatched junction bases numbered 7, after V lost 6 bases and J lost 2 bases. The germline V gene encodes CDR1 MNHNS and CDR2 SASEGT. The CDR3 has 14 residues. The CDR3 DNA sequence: TGTGCCAGCAGCGGGACAGAGGTTCCCTACGAGCAGTACTTC. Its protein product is CASSGTEVPYEQYF.

The CDR3 coding sequence is TGCAGTGCTAGTCTGCCAGGGGGCTATGGCTACACCTTC. Amino acids: CSASLPGGYGYTF. V gene TRBV20-1 combines with J gene TRBJ1-2, with TRBD1 identical over 7 bases. V lost 3 bases to trimming and J lost 4 bases; unmatched junction nucleotides: 5. CDR1 and CDR2 from the germline V gene are DFQATT and SNEGSKA (reference sequence). This CDR3 has 13 residues.

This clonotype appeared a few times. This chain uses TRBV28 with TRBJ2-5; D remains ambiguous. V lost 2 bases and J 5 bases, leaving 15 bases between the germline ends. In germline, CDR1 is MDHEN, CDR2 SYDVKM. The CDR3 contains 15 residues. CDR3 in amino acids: CASSLAGPERETQYF. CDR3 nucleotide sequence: TGTGCCAGCAGTTTAGCAGGACCCGAGAGGGAGACCCAGTACTTC.

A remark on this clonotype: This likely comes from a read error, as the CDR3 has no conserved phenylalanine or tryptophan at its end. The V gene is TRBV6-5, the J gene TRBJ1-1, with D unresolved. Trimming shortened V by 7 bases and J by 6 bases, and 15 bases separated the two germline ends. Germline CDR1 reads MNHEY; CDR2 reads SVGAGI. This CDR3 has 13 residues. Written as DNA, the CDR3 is TGTGCCAGCAATTATGTGGGCTCGGCTGAAGCTTTCATT. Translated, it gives CASNYVGSAEAFI.

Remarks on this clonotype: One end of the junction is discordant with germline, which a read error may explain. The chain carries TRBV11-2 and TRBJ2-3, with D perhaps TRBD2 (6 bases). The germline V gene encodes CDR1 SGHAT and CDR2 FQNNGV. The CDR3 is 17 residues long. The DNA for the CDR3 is TGTTCCAGCAGCTTAGGGAGGCGGGAATTGGGCACAGATACGCAGTATTTT. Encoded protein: CSSSLGRRELGTDTQYF. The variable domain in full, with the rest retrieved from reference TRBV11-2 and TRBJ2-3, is EAGVAQSPRYKIIEKRQSVAFWCNPISGHATLYWYQQILGQGPKLLIQFQNNGVVDDSQLPKDRFSAERLKGVDSTLKIQPAKLEDSAVYLCSSSLGRRELGTDTQYFGPGTRLTVL.

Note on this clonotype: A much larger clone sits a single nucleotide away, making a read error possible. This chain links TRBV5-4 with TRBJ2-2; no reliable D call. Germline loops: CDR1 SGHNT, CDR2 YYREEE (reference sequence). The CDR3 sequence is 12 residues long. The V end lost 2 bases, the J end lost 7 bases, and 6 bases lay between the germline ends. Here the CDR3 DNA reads TGTGCCAGCAGCTTCTACATCGGGGAGCTGTTTTTT. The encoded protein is CASSFYIGELFF.

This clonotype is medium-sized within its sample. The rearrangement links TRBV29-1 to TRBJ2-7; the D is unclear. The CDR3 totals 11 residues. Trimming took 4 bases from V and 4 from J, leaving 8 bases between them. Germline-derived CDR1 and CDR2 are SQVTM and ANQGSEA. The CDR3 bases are TGCAGCGTTGGCAAGCAATACGAGCAGTACTTC. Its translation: CSVGKQYEQYF.

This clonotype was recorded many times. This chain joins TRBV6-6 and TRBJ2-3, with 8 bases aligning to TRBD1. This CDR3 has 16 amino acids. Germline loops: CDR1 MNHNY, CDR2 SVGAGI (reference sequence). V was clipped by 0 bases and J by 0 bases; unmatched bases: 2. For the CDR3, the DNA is TGTGCCAGCAGTTACTCGCAGGGGGCTAGCACAGATACGCAGTATTTT. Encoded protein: CASSYSQGASTDTQYF.

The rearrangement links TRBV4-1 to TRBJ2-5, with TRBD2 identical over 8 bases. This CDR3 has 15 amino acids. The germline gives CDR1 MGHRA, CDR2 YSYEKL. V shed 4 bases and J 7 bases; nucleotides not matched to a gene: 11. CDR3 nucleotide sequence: TGCGCCAGCAGCCCCTCGGGTAGCGGGGAAAGGACCCAGTACTTC. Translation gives CASSPSGSGERTQYF.

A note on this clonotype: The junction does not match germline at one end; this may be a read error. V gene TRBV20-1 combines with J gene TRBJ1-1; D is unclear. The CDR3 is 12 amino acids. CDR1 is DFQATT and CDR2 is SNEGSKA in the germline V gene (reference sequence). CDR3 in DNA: TGCAGTGCTAGCCATCAGAAGGATGAACCTTTCTTT. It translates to CSASHQKDEPFF.

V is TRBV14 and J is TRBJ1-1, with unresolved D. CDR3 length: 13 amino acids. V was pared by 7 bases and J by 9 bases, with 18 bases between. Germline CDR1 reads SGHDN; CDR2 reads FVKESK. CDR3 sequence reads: CASNRLTVPKAFF. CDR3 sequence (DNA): TGTGCCAGCAACCGTCTGACTGTCCCTAAAGCTTTCTTT.

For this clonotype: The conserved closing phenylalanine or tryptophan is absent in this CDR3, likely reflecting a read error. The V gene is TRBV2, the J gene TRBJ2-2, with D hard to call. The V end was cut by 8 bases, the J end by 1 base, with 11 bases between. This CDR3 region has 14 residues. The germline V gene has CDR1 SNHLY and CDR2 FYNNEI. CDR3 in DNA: TGTGCCAGCGGTGGCACCGTGAACACCGGGGAGCTGTTTATT. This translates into CASGGTVNTGELFI.

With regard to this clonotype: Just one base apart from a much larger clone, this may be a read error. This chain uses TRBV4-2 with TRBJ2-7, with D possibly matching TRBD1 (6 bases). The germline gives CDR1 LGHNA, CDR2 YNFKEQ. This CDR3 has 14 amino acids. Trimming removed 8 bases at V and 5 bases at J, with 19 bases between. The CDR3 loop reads CASGLRTAVHEQYF. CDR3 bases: TGTGCCAGCGGCCTCCGGACAGCTGTTCACGAGCAGTACTTC.

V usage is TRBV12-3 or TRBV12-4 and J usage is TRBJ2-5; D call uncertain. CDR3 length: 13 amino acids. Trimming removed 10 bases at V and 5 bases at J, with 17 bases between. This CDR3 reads CANTQPATETQYF. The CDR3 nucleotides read TGTGCCAACACCCAGCCCGCGACGGAGACCCAGTACTTC.